This T cell receptor (beta chain) was sequenced during a study of blood T cell repertoires in COVID-19. About the research overall: Samples representing acute and convalescent COVID-19 were sourced from the United States, Italy and Spain. PBMCs, B-cell-depleted T cells, or T cells were the source of the cDNA or gDNA that made up the material.

Authors' analysis steps: Reference gene primer amplification gave nucleated cell count estimates. Generated by immunoSEQ multiplex PCR, the TCRdb table keeps only in-frame clones and is missing some. The DNA gave D and trimming, while V, J and clone size come from that table. This table has 180,000 or so clones, more than 85% appearing once. Sequencing was performed on peripheral blood. The TCR comes from a man in his late teens or twenties with acute or convalescent COVID-19.

The CDR3 loop is CASSQDPGQFSPLHF. In DNA form, the CDR3 reads TGTGCCAGCAGCCAGGATCCGGGACAGTTTTCACCCCTCCACTTT. The chain employs TRBV7-9 and TRBJ1-6; 7 bases line up with TRBD1. V lost 5 bases to trimming and J lost 9 bases; unmatched junction nucleotides: 10. Per germline, CDR1 SEHNR and CDR2 FQNEAQ (reference sequence). The CDR3 has 15 residues.